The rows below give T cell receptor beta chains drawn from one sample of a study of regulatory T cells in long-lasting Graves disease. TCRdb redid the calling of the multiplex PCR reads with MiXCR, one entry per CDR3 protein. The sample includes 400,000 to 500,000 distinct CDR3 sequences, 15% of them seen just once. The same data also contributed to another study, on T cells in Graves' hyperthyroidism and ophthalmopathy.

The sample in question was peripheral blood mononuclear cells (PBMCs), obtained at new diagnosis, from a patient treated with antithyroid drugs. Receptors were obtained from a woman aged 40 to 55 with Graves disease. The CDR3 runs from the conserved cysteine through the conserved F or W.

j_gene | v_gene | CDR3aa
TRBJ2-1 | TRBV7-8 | CASSLFAPGLHNNEQFF
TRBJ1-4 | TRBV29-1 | CSVEDGVGWANEKLFF
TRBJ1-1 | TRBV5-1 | CASSLEGTKNTEAFF
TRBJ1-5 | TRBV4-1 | CASSQVSQNQPQHF
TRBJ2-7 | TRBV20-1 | CSARDPTRLSYEQYF
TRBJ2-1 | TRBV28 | CASSHKAGGYNEQFF
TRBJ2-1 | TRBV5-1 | CASSRDGTPFGEQFF
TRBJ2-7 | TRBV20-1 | CSARDGLAGSYEQYF
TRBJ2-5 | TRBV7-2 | CASSSIAGVGQETQYF
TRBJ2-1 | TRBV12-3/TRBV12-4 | CASKLTGRNEQFF
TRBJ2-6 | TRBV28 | CASSPLTSGIGANVLTF
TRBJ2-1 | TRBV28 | CASSGAGAGDEQFF
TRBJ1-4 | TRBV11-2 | CASSFGTDNEKLFF
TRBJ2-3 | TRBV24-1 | CATSAGSTDTQYF
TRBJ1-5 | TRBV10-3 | CATKTSDNNQPQHF
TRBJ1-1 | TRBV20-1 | CSATDGEAFF
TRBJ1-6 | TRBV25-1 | CASSVSTGANSPLHF
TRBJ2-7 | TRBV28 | CASSFPLLVETPYEQYF
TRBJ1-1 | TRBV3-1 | CASILQGAGTEAFF
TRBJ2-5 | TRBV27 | CASSPVGGLPQETQYF
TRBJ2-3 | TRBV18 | CASSPPVADTQYF
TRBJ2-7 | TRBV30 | CAWSATGDEQYF
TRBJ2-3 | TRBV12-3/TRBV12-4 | CASSLGDSGSTDTQYF
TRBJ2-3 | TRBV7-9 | CASSLDRSADTQYF
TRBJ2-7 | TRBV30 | CAWSAGDFHEHYF
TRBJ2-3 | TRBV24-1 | CATSDLRASGDNTDTQYF
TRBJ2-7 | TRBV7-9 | CASTRGTNEQYF
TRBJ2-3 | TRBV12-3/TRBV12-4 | CASSFVTAPTDTQYF
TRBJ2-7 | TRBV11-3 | CASSPRLAADEQYF
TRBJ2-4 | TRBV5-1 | CASSVDRGTAKNIQYF
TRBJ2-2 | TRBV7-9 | CASSLAVANTGELFF
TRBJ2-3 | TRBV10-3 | CAISESKGARTDTQYF
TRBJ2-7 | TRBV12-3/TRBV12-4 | CASSLRQPSSYEQYF
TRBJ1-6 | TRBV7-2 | CASTMTATFYNSPLHF
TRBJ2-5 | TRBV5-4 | CASSLAGAGQEETQYF
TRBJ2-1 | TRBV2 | CASRPGQVYNEQFF
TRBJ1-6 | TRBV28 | CASSQGQVRHSPLHF
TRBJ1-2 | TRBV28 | CASKTGNYGYTF
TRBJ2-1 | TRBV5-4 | CASSARGNEQFF
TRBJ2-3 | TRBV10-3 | CAISEKGSTDTQYF
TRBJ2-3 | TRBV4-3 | CASSQDLGLSTDTQYF
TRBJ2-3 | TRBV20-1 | CSARGSANGADTQYF
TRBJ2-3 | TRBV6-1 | CASRSDWMDTQYF
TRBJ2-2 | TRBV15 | CATSRDRGPTNTGELFF
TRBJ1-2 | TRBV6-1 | CASSPHRGPLPYGYTF
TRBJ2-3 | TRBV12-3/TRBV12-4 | CASSFGAPKPPHTDTQYF
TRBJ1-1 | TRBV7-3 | CASSLNQGSTEAFF
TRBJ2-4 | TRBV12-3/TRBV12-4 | CASSVGQGPYF
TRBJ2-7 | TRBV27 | CASSSFPLAGFDEQYF
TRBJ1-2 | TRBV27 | CASSTRRGYTF
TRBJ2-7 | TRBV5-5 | CASSLGVSLDRGPLEQYF
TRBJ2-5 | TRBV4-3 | CASSQDAARQETQYF
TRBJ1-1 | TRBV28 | CASSLFTGEAFF
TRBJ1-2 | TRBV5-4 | CASSLVEGAGGYTF
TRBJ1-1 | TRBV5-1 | CASRLDNSSTEAFF